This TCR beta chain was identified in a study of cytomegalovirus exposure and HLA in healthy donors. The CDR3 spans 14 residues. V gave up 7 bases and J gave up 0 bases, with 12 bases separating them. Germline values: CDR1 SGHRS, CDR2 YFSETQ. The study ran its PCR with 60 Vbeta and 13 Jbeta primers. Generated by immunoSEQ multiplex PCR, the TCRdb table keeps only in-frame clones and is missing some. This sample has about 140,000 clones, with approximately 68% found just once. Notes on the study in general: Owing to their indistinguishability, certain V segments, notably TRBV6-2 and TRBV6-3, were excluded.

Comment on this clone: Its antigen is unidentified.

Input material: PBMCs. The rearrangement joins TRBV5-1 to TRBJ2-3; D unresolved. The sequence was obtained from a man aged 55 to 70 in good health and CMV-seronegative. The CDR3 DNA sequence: TGCGCCAGCGTCGTCAGTGCTAGCACAGATACGCAGTATTTT. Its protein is CASVVSASTDTQYF.